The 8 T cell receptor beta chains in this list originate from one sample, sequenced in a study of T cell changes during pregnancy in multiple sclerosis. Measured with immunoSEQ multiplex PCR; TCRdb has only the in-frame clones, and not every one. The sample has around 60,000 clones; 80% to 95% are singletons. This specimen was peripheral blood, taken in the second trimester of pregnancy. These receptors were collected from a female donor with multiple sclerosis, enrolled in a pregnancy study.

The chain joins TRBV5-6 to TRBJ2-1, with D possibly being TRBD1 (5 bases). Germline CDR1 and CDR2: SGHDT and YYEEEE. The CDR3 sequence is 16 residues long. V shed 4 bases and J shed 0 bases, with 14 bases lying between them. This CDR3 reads CASSAGALSSYNEQFF. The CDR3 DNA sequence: TGTGCCAGCAGCGCTGGGGCGTTGAGCTCCTACAATGAGCAGTTCTTC.

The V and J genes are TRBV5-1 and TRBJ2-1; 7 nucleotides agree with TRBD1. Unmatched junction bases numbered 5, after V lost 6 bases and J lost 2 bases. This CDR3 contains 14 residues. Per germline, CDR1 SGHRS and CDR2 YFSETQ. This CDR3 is CASTWTGAYNEQFF. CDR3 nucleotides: TGCGCCAGCACCTGGACAGGAGCCTACAATGAGCAGTTCTTC.

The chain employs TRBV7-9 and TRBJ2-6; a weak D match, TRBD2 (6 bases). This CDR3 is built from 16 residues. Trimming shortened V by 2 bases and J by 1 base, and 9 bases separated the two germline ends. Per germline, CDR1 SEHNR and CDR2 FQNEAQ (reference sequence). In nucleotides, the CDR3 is TGTGCCAGCAGCTTATTGGCGGGATCTGGGGCCAACGTCCTGACTTTC. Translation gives CASSLLAGSGANVLTF.

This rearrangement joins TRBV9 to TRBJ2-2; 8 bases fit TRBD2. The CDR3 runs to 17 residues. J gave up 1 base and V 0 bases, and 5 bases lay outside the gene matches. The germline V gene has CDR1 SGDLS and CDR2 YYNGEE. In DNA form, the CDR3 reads TGTGCCAGCAGCGTAGCCCAGCGGGGGTTGAACACCGGGGAGCTGTTTTTT. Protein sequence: CASSVAQRGLNTGELFF.

The CDR3 loop is CASSRGRQETQYF. The CDR3 nucleotides read TGTGCCAGCAGCAGGGGTCGGCAAGAGACCCAGTACTTC. The genes are TRBV7-8 and TRBJ2-5, with D possibly TRBD1 on 5 matching bases. Germline CDR1 is SGHVS and CDR2 is FQNEAQ. The V gene lost 5 bases and the J gene lost 2 bases, with 9 bases spanning the gap. The CDR3 loop spans 13 amino acids.

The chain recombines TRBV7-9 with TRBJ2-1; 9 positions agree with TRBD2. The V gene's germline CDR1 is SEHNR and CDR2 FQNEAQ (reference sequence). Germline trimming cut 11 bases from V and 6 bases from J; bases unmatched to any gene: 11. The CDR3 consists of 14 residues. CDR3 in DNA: TGTGCCTCCTTGAGGGCGGGAGGGCCCAATGAGCAGTTCTTC. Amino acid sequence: CASLRAGGPNEQFF.

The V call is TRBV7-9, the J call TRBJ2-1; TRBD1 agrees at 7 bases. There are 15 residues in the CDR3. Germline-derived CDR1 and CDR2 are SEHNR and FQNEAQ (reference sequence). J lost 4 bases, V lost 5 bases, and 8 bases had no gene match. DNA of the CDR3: TGTGCCAGCAGCCCCGCCGGGACAGAATACAATGAGCAGTTCTTC. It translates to CASSPAGTEYNEQFF.

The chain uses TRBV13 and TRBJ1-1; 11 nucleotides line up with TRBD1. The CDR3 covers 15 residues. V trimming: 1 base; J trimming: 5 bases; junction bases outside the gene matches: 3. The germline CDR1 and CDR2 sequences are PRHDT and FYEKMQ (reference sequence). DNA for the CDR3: TGTGCCAGCAGCTTAGTGGGGGACAGGGGGACTGAAGCTTTCTTT. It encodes CASSLVGDRGTEAFF.